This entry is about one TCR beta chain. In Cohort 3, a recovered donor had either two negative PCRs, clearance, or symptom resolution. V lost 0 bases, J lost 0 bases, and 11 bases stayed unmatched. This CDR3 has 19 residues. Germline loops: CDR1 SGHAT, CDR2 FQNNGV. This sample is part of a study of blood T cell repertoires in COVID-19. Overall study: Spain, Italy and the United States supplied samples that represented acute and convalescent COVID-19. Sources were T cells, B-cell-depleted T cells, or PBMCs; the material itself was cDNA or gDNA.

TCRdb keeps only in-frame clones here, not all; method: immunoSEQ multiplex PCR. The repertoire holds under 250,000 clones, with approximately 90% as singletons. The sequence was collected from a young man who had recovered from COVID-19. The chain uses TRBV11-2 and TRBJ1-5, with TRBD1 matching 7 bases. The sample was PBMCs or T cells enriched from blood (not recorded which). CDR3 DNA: TGTGCCAGCAGCTTAGATGGGGGCCGGGACAGCTATAGCAATCAGCCCCAGCATTTT. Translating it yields CASSLDGGRDSYSNQPQHF.